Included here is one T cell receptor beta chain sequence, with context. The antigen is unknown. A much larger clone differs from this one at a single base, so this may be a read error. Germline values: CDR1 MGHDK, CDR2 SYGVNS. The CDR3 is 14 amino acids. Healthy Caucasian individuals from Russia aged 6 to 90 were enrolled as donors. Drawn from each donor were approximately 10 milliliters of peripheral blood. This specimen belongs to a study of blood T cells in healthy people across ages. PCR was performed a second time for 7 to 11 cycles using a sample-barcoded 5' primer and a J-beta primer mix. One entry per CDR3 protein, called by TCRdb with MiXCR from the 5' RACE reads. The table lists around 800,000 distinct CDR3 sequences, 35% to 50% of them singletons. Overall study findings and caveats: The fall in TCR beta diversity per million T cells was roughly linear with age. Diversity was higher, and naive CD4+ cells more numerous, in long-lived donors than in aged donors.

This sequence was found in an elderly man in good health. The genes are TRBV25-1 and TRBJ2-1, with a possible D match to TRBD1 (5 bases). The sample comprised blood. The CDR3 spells CASSDRVQEGERFF. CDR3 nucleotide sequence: TGTGCCAGCAGTGACAGGGTACAGGAAGGTGAGCGGTTCTTC. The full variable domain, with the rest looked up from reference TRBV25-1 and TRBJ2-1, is EADIYQTPRYLVIGTGKKITLECSQTMGHDKMYWYQQDPGMELHLIHYSYGVNSTEKGDLSSESTVSRIRTEHFPLTLESARPSHTSQYLCASSDRVQEGERFFGPGTRLTVL.